The 27 T cell receptor beta chains below come from one sample, sequenced in a study of T cells in Graves' hyperthyroidism and ophthalmopathy. Amplification yielded TCR beta CDR3 regions, with RNA transcripts as the source. In the first-round RT-PCR of the TCR CDR3, the HTBI primer set was used. Using its own MiXCR run on the multiplex PCR reads, TCRdb lists one record per CDR3 protein. Found here are 500,000 to 650,000 distinct CDR3 sequences, over 15% of them singletons; the top ten hold approximately 16%. The material sequenced was blood. The receptors originated from a woman aged 18-29 years with Graves' ophthalmopathy.

This clonotype was counted only a few times. The chain uses TRBV5-1 and TRBJ2-7; TRBD1 matches at 10 bases. Trimming took 4 bases from V and 2 from J; bases not matched to a gene: 6. This CDR3 has 15 residues. Per the germline V gene, CDR1 is SGHRS and CDR2 is YFSETQ. Written as DNA, the CDR3 is TGCGCCAGCAGCCACACCGGGACAGGGGCCTACGAGCAGTACTTC. It yields the protein CASSHTGTGAYEQYF.

The J gene is TRBJ1-5, the V gene TRBV7-3; D might be TRBD1 (6 bases). CDR1 and CDR2 from the germline V gene are SGHTA and FQGTGA. V was clipped by 0 bases and J by 1 base, with 13 bases between them. The CDR3 has 17 residues. The CDR3 loop reads CASSLTHGQYSNQPQHF. The DNA for the CDR3 is TGTGCCAGCAGCTTAACTCACGGACAGTACAGCAATCAGCCCCAGCATTTT. Full variable domain (outside the CDR3, taken from reference TRBV7-3 and TRBJ1-5): GAGVSQTPSNKVTEKGKYVELRCDPISGHTALYWYRQSLGQGPEFLIYFQGTGAADDSGLPNDRFFAVRPEGSVSTLKIQRTERGDSAVYLCASSLTHGQYSNQPQHFGDGTRLSIL.

This clonotype was seen many times. The chain employs TRBV12-3 or TRBV12-4 and TRBJ2-1; 7 bases are shared with TRBD2. The CDR3 has 15 amino acids. J was trimmed by 4 bases and V by 7 bases; bases with no gene match: 10. The CDR3, as DNA: TGTGCCAGCACCAGGCGGGAGAGTCAGTACAATGAGCAGTTCTTC. Translating gives CASTRRESQYNEQFF.

This clonotype was seen repeatedly, ten times or more. This chain connects TRBV28 to TRBJ1-2; weak D call: TRBD1 (5 bases). The CDR3 contains 13 residues. Trimming pared 7 bases from V and 7 bases from J, leaving 16 bases between. The germline V gene encodes CDR1 MDHEN and CDR2 SYDVKM. CDR3 residues: CASTLRGVAGYTF. The CDR3 nucleotides read TGTGCCAGCACCCTGAGAGGGGTAGCTGGCTACACCTTC.

There are many counts of this clonotype. The gene calls are TRBV6-1 and TRBJ1-1; 7 bases fit TRBD1. Looked up from germline, CDR1 is MNHNS and CDR2 is SASEGT. CDR3 length: 16 amino acids. J was trimmed by 0 bases and V by 10 bases; bases with no gene match: 14. The CDR3 DNA sequence: TGTGCCACCCAACCCAGCAGGGGGGCGATGAACACTGAAGCTTTCTTT. Protein: CATQPSRGAMNTEAFF.

This clonotype occurred many times. This rearrangement joins TRBV20-1 to TRBJ2-7; D is possibly TRBD1 (6 bases). Germline-derived CDR1 and CDR2 are DFQATT and SNEGSKA (reference sequence). CDR3 size: 12 residues. Trimming removed 0 bases at V and 6 bases at J, with 9 bases between. The CDR3 nucleotides read TGCAGTGCTAGAGATAGGGGGTTCGAGCAGTACTTC. Residues: CSARDRGFEQYF.

This clonotype was seen ten or more times. The chain couples TRBV30 to TRBJ1-1; D not certain. Trimming left V 3 bases short and J 0 bases short, with 14 bases between. CDR1 is GTSNPN and CDR2 is SVGIG in the germline V gene (reference sequence). This CDR3 has 15 residues. CDR3 region: CAWSPLQALNTEAFF. CDR3 nucleotide sequence: TGTGCCTGGAGCCCGTTACAAGCCTTGAACACTGAAGCTTTCTTT.

Ten or more counts support this clonotype. This chain joins TRBV19 and TRBJ1-1; D might be TRBD1 (5 bases). Between the trimmed V and J ends, which lost 4 bases and 6 bases, there was a span of 18 bases. The CDR3 extends over 15 amino acids. Germline lookup yields CDR1 LNHDA and CDR2 SQIVND (reference sequence). This CDR3 is CASSSHRLGEAEAFF. The DNA of the CDR3 is TGTGCCAGTAGTAGCCACAGGTTAGGAGAGGCTGAAGCTTTCTTT. The whole variable domain, remainder taken from reference TRBV19 and TRBJ1-1, is DGGITQSPKYLFRKEGQNVTLSCEQNLNHDAMYWYRQDPGQGLRLIYYSQIVNDFQKGDIAEGYSVSREKKESFPLTVTSAQKNPTAFYLCASSSHRLGEAEAFFGQGTRLTVV.

For this clonotype: A read error is possible here, since a much larger clone lies one base away. The chain couples TRBV20-1 to TRBJ2-7; TRBD2 matches at 9 bases. The germline V gene encodes CDR1 DFQATT and CDR2 SNEGSKA (reference sequence). The CDR3 is 13 amino acids. The V and J ends lost 3 bases and 3 bases, in that order; junction bases with no gene match: 3. In DNA form, the CDR3 reads TGCAGTGCTAGTAGCGGGGGCCACTACGAGCAGTACTTC. It encodes CSASSGGHYEQYF.

This clonotype was counted at least ten times. This chain links TRBV28 with TRBJ2-3; D remains unclear. The CDR3 spans 16 residues. Germline V gene sequence: CDR1 MDHEN, CDR2 SYDVKM. The V and J ends lost 3 bases and 3 bases respectively, with 16 bases between them. The CDR3: CASSLTQRSLTDTQYF. CDR3 sequence (DNA): TGTGCCAGCAGTTTGACCCAGCGATCACTAACAGATACGCAGTATTTT.

This clonotype was counted only a few times. The chain joins TRBV19 to TRBJ1-5; 7 bases align to TRBD1. The CDR3 totals 16 residues. After removal of 5 bases from V and 0 bases from J, the junction contained 7 bases not matched to a gene. From germline, CDR1 is LNHDA and CDR2 SQIVND (reference sequence). The CDR3 region has the DNA TGTGCCAGTAGTCCCGGGACAGACCATAGCAATCAGCCCCAGCATTTT. It translates to CASSPGTDHSNQPQHF.

This clonotype was counted at least ten times. The chain uses TRBV20-1 and TRBJ2-5; D may correspond to TRBD1 or TRBD2 (5 bases each). The germline V gene encodes CDR1 DFQATT and CDR2 SNEGSKA (reference sequence). Trimming pared 0 bases from V and 3 bases from J, leaving 11 bases between. The CDR3 runs 14 residues. The CDR3 bases are TGCAGTGCTAGAGATGCGAGGGGAAAAGAGACCCAGTACTTC. Residues: CSARDARGKETQYF.

A remark on this clonotype: It may be a read error: a sequence one base away is much more abundant. The V gene is TRBV6-1, the J gene TRBJ2-1, with D perhaps TRBD1 (5 bases). TRBJ2-7 explains the end of the DNA better; the J call may be wrong. Germline values: CDR1 MNHNS, CDR2 SASEGT. This CDR3 is 15 amino acids long. CDR3 sequence reads: CASSEWGNPDNEQYF. CDR3 sequence (DNA): TGTGCCAGCAGTGAATGGGGCAACCCGGACAATGAGCAGTACTTC.

The V and J genes are TRBV19 and TRBJ2-1; 14 nucleotides match TRBD2. CDR1 is LNHDA and CDR2 is SQIVND in the germline V gene (reference sequence). This CDR3 region has 15 residues. The J segment lost 9 bases and the V segment lost 7 bases, leaving 8 bases of the junction unmatched. This CDR3 reads CASTFGTSGRPEQFF. CDR3 DNA sequence: TGTGCCAGTACCTTCGGGACTAGCGGGAGACCTGAGCAGTTCTTC.

Here the CDR3 reads CASSQYTQVSGNTIYF. As DNA, the CDR3 is TGTGCCAGCAGCCAATACACGCAGGTCTCTGGAAACACCATATATTTT. The genes are TRBV13 and TRBJ1-3, with no clear D. Trimming took off 5 bases at V and 0 bases at J, with 14 bases between the two ends. Per the germline V gene, CDR1 is PRHDT and CDR2 is FYEKMQ (reference sequence). The CDR3 consists of 16 residues.

This clonotype has a handful of counts. V gene TRBV6-5 combines with J gene TRBJ2-1; the match to TRBD2 covers 13 bases. The germline gives CDR1 MNHEY, CDR2 SVGAGI. V was pared by 2 bases and J by 7 bases, with 8 bases of the junction left unmatched. This CDR3 contains 17 residues. The CDR3 spells CASSYLGLAGVGNEQFF. In DNA, the CDR3 is TGTGCCAGCAGTTACCTAGGACTAGCGGGGGTTGGGAATGAGCAGTTCTTC.

This clonotype was detected many times. The V and J genes are TRBV7-2 and TRBJ2-1, with 10 bases lining up with TRBD2. The CDR3 has 20 residues. J gave up 5 bases and V 3 bases, and 19 bases lay outside the gene matches. The germline CDR1 and CDR2 sequences are SGHTA and FQGNSA. CDR3 coding DNA: TGTGCCAGCAGCTTCCTCCGGACTAGCGGATCGCCAGGGTACCACAATGAGCAGTTCTTC. Residues: CASSFLRTSGSPGYHNEQFF.

At least ten counts were recorded for this clonotype. The chain joins TRBV2 to TRBJ2-7, with TRBD1 identical over 9 bases. This CDR3 is 13 amino acids long. V lost 7 bases to trimming and J lost 6 bases; unmatched junction nucleotides: 7. Looked up from germline, CDR1 is SNHLY and CDR2 is FYNNEI. CDR3 loop: CASTGQGVGEQYF. As DNA, the CDR3 is TGTGCCAGCACGGGACAGGGAGTAGGCGAGCAGTACTTC.

Worth noting for this clonotype: This may come from a read error, since a much larger clone is one base off. This chain uses TRBV20-1 with TRBJ2-7; no firm D call. Trimming stripped 0 bases from V and 0 bases from J, with 12 bases between. Germline-derived CDR1 and CDR2 are DFQATT and SNEGSKA (reference sequence). The CDR3 has 15 residues. The CDR3 nucleotides read TGCAGTGCTAGAGATCACCGGTGGAGCTCCTACGAGCAGTACTTC. Its translation: CSARDHRWSSYEQYF.

This clonotype has ten or more counts. The chain employs TRBV30 and TRBJ2-1, with D possibly matching TRBD1 (6 bases). This CDR3 comprises 14 residues. The V end was cut by 1 base, the J end by 2 bases, with 9 bases between. Germline assignment: CDR1 GTSNPN and CDR2 SVGIG (reference sequence). CDR3 nucleotides: TGTGCCTGGAGTGAGAGGGACACCTACAATGAGCAGTTCTTC. Amino acid sequence: CAWSERDTYNEQFF.

This clonotype was counted only a few times. The chain carries TRBV4-3 and TRBJ2-6; TRBD2 is a possible D gene (5 bases). The ends were cut back, 4 bases at V and 2 bases at J, with 9 bases in the middle. The CDR3 covers 15 residues. CDR1 is LGHNA, CDR2 YSLEER, per germline. CDR3 loop: CASSPSEAGANVLTF. In DNA, the CDR3 is TGCGCCAGCAGCCCCTCGGAGGCTGGGGCCAACGTCCTGACTTTC.

In DNA form, the CDR3 reads TGTGCCAGCAGCGTGGGTGTCACTGAAGCTTTCTTT. Its protein is CASSVGVTEAFF. This rearrangement joins TRBV9 to TRBJ1-1; D remains unclear. The CDR3 spans 12 residues. Trimming cost V 2 bases and J 4 bases, with 6 bases left between them. CDR1 and CDR2 (germline): SGDLS, YYNGEE.

A few counts support this clonotype. The chain recombines TRBV20-1 with TRBJ2-3; the D gene is possibly TRBD2 (7 bases). CDR3 length: 14 amino acids. Germline V lookup: CDR1 DFQATT, CDR2 SNEGSKA (reference sequence). V gave up 6 bases and J gave up 8 bases, with 21 bases separating them. CDR3 region: CSAPRGATSGTQYF. The CDR3 DNA is TGCAGTGCCCCCCGGGGGGCGACTTCGGGTACGCAGTATTTT.

Points on this clonotype: A much larger clone differs from this one at a single base, so this may be a read error. V usage is TRBV3-1 and J usage is TRBJ1-6; 8 bases align to TRBD1. The germline CDR1 and CDR2 sequences are LGHDT and YNNKEL (reference sequence). CDR3 length: 17 amino acids. CDR3 in DNA: TGTGCCAGCAGCCAAATACAGGGGGTTGGGATTAATTCATCCCTCCACTTT. It is translated as CASSQIQGVGINSSLHF.

V is TRBV6-2 or TRBV6-3 and J is TRBJ2-7; no definite D call. The CDR3 contains 15 residues. With 6 bases removed from V and 0 bases from J, the gap between germline ends came to 15 bases. Germline values: CDR1 MNHEY, CDR2 SVGEGT. The CDR3 bases are TGTGCCAGCAGCCCCCTTCGGACGAGCTCCTACGAGCAGTACTTC. Protein product: CASSPLRTSSYEQYF.

This clonotype was recorded many times. V is TRBV6-2 or TRBV6-3 and J is TRBJ1-5; TRBD1 is a possible D gene (5 bases). The ends were cut back, 5 bases at V and 5 bases at J, with 10 bases in the middle. Germline CDR1 is MNHEY and CDR2 is SVGEGT. The CDR3 extends over 13 amino acids. CDR3: CASSLQADQPQHF. CDR3 in DNA: TGTGCCAGCAGTCTACAGGCAGATCAGCCCCAGCATTTT.

Ten or more counts support this clonotype. This chain uses TRBV12-3 or TRBV12-4 with TRBJ2-1; TRBD1 agrees at 8 bases. The ends lost 6 bases at V and 1 base at J; junction bases unmatched: 8. This CDR3 contains 16 residues. CDR3 nucleotide sequence: TGTGCCAGCAGCCTCTTGGACAGGGTTTCCTACAATGAGCAGTTCTTC. This translates into CASSLLDRVSYNEQFF.